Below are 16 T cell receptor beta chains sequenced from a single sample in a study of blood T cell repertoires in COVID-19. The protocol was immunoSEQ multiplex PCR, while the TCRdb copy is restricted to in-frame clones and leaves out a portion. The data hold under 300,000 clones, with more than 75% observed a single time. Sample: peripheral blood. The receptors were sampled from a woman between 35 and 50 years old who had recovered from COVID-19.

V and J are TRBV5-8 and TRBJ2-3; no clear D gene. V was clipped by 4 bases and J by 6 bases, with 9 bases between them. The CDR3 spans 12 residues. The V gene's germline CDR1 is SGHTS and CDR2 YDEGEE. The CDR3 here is CASSPAGDTQYF. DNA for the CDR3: TGTGCCAGCAGCCCAGCCGGGGATACGCAGTATTTT.

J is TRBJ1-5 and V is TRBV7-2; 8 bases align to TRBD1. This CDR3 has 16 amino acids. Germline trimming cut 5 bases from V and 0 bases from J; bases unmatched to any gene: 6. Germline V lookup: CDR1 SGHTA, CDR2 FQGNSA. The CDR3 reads CASSPTGAGSNQPQHF. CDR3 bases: TGTGCCAGCAGCCCGACAGGGGCGGGTAGCAATCAGCCCCAGCATTTT.

In DNA form, the CDR3 reads TGTGCCAGCAGCGCCGGACAGGGGCGCCGGGAGACCCAGTACTTC. This translates into CASSAGQGRRETQYF. The chain is built from TRBV5-6 and TRBJ2-5; 9 positions match TRBD1. CDR1 is SGHDT, CDR2 YYEEEE, per germline. The V segment lost 4 bases and the J segment 5 bases; nucleotides outside the gene matches: 9. This CDR3 is 15 amino acids long.

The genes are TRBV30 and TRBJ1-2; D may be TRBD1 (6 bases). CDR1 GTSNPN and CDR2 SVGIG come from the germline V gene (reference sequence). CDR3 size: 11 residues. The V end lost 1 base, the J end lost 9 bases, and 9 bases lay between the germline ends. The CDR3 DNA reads TGTGCCTGGAGTGACAGGGCCAGCTACACCTTC. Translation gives CAWSDRASYTF.

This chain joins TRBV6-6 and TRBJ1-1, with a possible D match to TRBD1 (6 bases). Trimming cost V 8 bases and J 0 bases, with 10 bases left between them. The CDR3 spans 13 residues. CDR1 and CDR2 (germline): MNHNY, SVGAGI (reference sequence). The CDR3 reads CASGGSMNTEAFF. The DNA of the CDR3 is TGTGCCAGCGGGGGCAGTATGAACACTGAAGCTTTCTTT.

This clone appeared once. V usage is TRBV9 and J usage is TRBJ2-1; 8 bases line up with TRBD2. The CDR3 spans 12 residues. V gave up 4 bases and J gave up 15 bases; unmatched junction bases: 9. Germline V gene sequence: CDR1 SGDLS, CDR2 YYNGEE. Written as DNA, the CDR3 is TGTGCCAGCAGCACCCCGGGGGGGGACCCGTTCTTC. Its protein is CASSTPGGDPFF.

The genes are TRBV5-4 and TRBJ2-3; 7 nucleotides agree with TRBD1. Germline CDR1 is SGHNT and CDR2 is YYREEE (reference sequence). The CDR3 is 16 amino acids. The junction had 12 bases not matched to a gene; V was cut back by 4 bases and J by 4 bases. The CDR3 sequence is CASSRPRQGVPDTQYF. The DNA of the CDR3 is TGTGCCAGCAGCCGTCCGAGACAGGGTGTTCCAGATACGCAGTATTTT.

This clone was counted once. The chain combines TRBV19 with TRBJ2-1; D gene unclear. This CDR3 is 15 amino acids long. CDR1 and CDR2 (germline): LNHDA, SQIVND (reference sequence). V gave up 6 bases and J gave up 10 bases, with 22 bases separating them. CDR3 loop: CASRPPEAPWREQFF. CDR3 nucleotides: TGTGCCAGTAGGCCCCCCGAAGCTCCCTGGCGGGAGCAGTTCTTC.

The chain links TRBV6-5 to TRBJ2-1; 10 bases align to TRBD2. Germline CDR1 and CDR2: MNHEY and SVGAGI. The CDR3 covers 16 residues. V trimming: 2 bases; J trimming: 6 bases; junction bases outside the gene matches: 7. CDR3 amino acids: CASSYGAAGGSNEQFF. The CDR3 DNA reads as TGTGCCAGCAGTTACGGCGCAGCGGGAGGGAGCAATGAGCAGTTCTTC.

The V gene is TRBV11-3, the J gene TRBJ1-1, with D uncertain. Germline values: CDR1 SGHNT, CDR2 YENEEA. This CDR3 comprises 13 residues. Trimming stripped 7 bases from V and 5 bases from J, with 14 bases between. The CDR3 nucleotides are TGTGCCAGCACCCTTATACGAGGAACTGAAGCTTTCTTT. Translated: CASTLIRGTEAFF.

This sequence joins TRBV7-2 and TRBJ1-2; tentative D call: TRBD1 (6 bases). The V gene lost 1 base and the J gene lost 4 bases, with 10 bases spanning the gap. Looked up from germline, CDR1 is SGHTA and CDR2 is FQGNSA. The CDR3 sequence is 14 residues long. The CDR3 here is CASSLGQAPYGYTF. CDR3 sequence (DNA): TGTGCCAGCAGCTTAGGACAGGCCCCCTATGGCTACACCTTC.

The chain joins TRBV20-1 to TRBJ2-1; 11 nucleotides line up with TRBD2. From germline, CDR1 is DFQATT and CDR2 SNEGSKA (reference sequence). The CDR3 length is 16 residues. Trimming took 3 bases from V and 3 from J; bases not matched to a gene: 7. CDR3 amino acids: CSASGTSGAGYNEQFF. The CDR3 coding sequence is TGCAGTGCTAGTGGGACTAGCGGAGCGGGCTACAATGAGCAGTTCTTC.

DNA of the CDR3: TGTGCCACCCGGCGGCAAGGGGGCCAGGGGGAGACCCAGTACTTC. Its protein is CATRRQGGQGETQYF. The chain carries TRBV18 and TRBJ2-5, with 7 nucleotides matching TRBD1. This CDR3 spans 15 amino acids. With V trimmed by 10 bases and J by 5 bases, 16 bases remained unmatched. The V gene's germline CDR1 is KGHSH and CDR2 LQKENI.

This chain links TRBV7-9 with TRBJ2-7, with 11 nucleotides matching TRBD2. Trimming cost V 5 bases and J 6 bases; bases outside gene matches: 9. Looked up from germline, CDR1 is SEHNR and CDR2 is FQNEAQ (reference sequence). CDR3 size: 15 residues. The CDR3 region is CASSARLAGFGEQYF. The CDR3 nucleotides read TGTGCCAGCAGCGCGAGACTAGCGGGGTTCGGCGAGCAGTACTTC.

CDR3 in amino acids: CASSADRGSSQPQHF. The CDR3 nucleotides read TGTGCCAGCAGTGCCGACAGGGGGTCTAGTCAGCCCCAGCATTTT. The V call is TRBV2, the J call TRBJ1-5; 9 bases are a match to TRBD1. CDR3 length: 15 amino acids. Germline V lookup: CDR1 SNHLY, CDR2 FYNNEI. J gave up 6 bases and V 4 bases, and 7 bases lay outside the gene matches.

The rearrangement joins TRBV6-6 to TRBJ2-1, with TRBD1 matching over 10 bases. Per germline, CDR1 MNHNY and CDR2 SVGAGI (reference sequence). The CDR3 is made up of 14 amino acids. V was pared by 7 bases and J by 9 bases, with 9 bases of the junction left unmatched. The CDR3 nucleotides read TGTGCCAGCACCCCCCCCGGGACAGGGGCTGAGCAGTTCTTC. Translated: CASTPPGTGAEQFF.